These T cell receptor beta chains were read from a single sample in a study of early T cells in non-severe SARS-CoV-2 infection. TCRdb analysed the 5' RACE reads with MiXCR anew, one entry per CDR3 protein. In the table there are some 49,000 distinct CDR3 sequences, around 11% of which are singletons. Sequenced material: whole blood. The receptors were sampled from an adult who was a healthcare worker with PCR-confirmed SARS-CoV-2 infection or an uninfected control (not recorded which). The conserved cysteine and the conserved F or W are not part of the CDR3 here. Clone sizes are given selectively: once, few, many, or a class where the clone is expanded.

CDR3aa | v_gene | abundance
ASSQAVQASGGSYNEQF | TRBV4-1 | many
ASSLVNQNTGELF | TRBV7-6 | NA
SALIPGREKLF | TRBV20-1 | many
ASSLGRSYEQY | TRBV5-5 | few
ASSSQPLGGNTIY | TRBV7-7 | many
ASSRQGSYNSPLH | TRBV6-5 | few
SVGVGDSYTGELF | TRBV29-1 | many
ASSMWTGNTIY | TRBV7-9 | few
ASSPDRGWTDTQY | TRBV19 | few
ASSIPGFEQY | TRBV28 | NA
ASRSQGRLF | TRBV6-2/TRBV6-3 | many
ASSPGTGSNEQF | TRBV5-1 | NA
ASSGLQGGLQPQH | TRBV18 | many
SVKRGAAETQY | TRBV29-1 | few
ASSLQNYGYT | TRBV12-3/TRBV12-4 | many
SALSGYNEQY | TRBV29-1 | few
ASSSGLADYNEQF | TRBV7-3 | many
ASSGDTEAF | TRBV2 | NA
SVLTGLTYEQY | TRBV29-1 | NA
ASSFGGGLYEQY | TRBV7-8 | many
SARDIQGDEKLF | TRBV20-1 | many
ASSRQGANSYNEQF | TRBV7-2 | many
ASSSRRGQGKNEQF | TRBV7-2 | NA
ASSPRRTANTGELF | TRBV11-3 | NA
ASSLSAGGRGSDTQY | TRBV7-2 | NA
ASGHQPQH | TRBV6-2/TRBV6-3 | many
SATDSSSTDTQY | TRBV29-1 | NA
ATSDSGTGTYNEQF | TRBV24-1 | many
ASRVAGGPDTQY | TRBV7-2 | many
ASSLSGLSDEQY | TRBV5-1 | NA
ASSLETYTDTQY | TRBV7-2 | few
SASSVSSYNPPLH | TRBV20-1 | NA
ASRGDRESQPQH | TRBV2 | many
ASSFSGPDTQY | TRBV27 | few
SARIRQVLGETQY | TRBV20-1 | many
SAPPRIGQGAYTGELF | TRBV20-1 | few
SVEAPRFYNEQF | TRBV29-1 | NA
ASSQDKRSGFWELF | TRBV4-1 | NA
ASSLSVTGGIETQY | TRBV7-8 | many
ASSWQQVDVV | TRBV5-6 | NA
SARGLTGVDQPQH | TRBV20-1 | few
SVLLPGNTIY | TRBV29-1 | many
ASSLYNTDTQY | TRBV28 | NA
ASSPGTGLYT | TRBV6-2/TRBV6-3 | many
ASSLGAGVAYEQY | TRBV7-9 | many
ATSKARTNTEAF | TRBV15 | NA
ASSGYSLSGNTIY | TRBV25-1 | many
ASSLSTTGRLNEKLF | TRBV3-1 | many
ASSLEGGTNEKLF | TRBV19 | many
ASSYGTRRETQY | TRBV6-5 | many
ASSKGTAGANVLT | TRBV19 | many
SAQRAGELF | TRBV20-1 | many
SVASVAGELNTEAF | TRBV29-1 | many
ASSNGPRYEQY | TRBV21-1 | NA